These 15 T cell receptor beta chains originate from one sample sequenced in a study of response to subunit inactivated influenza vaccine. TCRdb re-analysed the RT-PCR reads in MiXCR, keeping a single row per CDR3 protein. The repertoire holds approximately 700,000 distinct CDR3 sequences, with roughly 14% as singletons. The sequenced sample was PBMCs from blood, obtained less than 15 days before vaccination. These receptors all stem from a man aged 50-59 years who received an inactivated influenza vaccine.

The V and J genes are TRBV11-2 and TRBJ2-5; weak D call: TRBD1 (6 bases). CDR1 SGHAT and CDR2 FQNNGV come from the germline V gene. The V gene lost 7 bases and the J gene lost 1 base, with 13 bases spanning the gap. The CDR3 extends over 14 amino acids. In nucleotides, the CDR3 is TGTGCCAGCAATCGGGACAACATCCAAGAGACCCAGTACTTC. It specifies CASNRDNIQETQYF.

In this sample, this clonotype turned up a few times. The chain joins TRBV6-1 to TRBJ2-1, with 7 bases that match TRBD2. V shed 8 bases and J 8 bases; nucleotides not matched to a gene: 12. This CDR3 comprises 14 residues. Germline V gives CDR1 MNHNS, CDR2 SASEGT. The CDR3 loop is CASSQGGGGDEQFF. In nucleotides, the CDR3 is TGTGCCAGCTCTCAGGGCGGGGGAGGGGATGAGCAGTTCTTC.

The V gene is TRBV5-1, the J gene TRBJ2-1; 10 bases fit TRBD2. The trim removed 0 bases at V and 2 bases at J, leaving 5 bases unmatched. The CDR3 length is 17 residues. CDR1 is SGHRS, CDR2 YFSETQ, per germline. CDR3 sequence: CASSLVLAGSPYNEQFF. Here the CDR3 DNA reads TGCGCCAGCAGCTTGGTACTAGCGGGATCCCCCTACAATGAGCAGTTCTTC.

The chain is built from TRBV7-8 and TRBJ1-2; D is undetermined. The V gene's germline CDR1 is SGHVS and CDR2 FQNEAQ. CDR3 length: 15 residues. Trimming stripped 5 bases from V and 5 bases from J, with 18 bases between. CDR3 protein: CASSPPSHTVYGYTF. DNA for the CDR3: TGTGCCAGCAGCCCTCCGTCCCACACCGTTTATGGCTACACCTTC.

In this sample, this clonotype turned up many times. The V and J genes are TRBV11-2 and TRBJ1-1; D perhaps matches TRBD1 (5 bases). Germline CDR1 and CDR2: SGHAT and FQNNGV. Deletions cut 6 bases from V and 5 bases from J, with 13 bases between. The CDR3 is 13 residues long. The CDR3: CASSLGLGTEAFF. CDR3 bases: TGTGCCAGCAGTTTGGGACTGGGGACTGAAGCTTTCTTT.

A few counts support this clonotype. The chain couples TRBV2 to TRBJ1-1; 9 bases are shared with TRBD1. Germline V gives CDR1 SNHLY, CDR2 FYNNEI. This CDR3 is 16 amino acids long. Trimming at V came to 5 bases and at J to 3 bases, leaving 10 bases not matched to a gene. The CDR3: CASSPSPTGGDTEAFF. DNA of the CDR3: TGTGCCAGCAGTCCCTCACCGACAGGGGGGGACACTGAAGCTTTCTTT. The full variable domain, completed using reference TRBV2 and TRBJ1-1, is EPEVTQTPSHQVTQMGQEVILRCVPISNHLYFYWYRQILGQKVEFLVSFYNNEISEKSEIFDDQFSVERPDGSNFTLKIRSTKLEDSAMYFCASSPSPTGGDTEAFFGQGTRLTVV.

J is TRBJ2-7 and V is TRBV5-1, with a tentative D call TRBD1 (6 bases). V was clipped by 1 base and J by 7 bases, with 15 bases between them. From germline, CDR1 is SGHRS and CDR2 YFSETQ. The CDR3 consists of 14 residues. The CDR3 is CASSLRTAQGEQYF. The CDR3 nucleotides are TGCGCCAGCAGCTTGAGGACAGCCCAGGGGGAGCAGTACTTC.

This clonotype was counted only a few times. V gene TRBV2 combines with J gene TRBJ1-6, with D perhaps TRBD1 (5 bases). CDR1 and CDR2 (germline): SNHLY, FYNNEI. V was clipped by 4 bases and J by 7 bases, with 11 bases between them. This CDR3 has 14 residues. This chain's CDR3 is CASSAAGPNSPLHF. DNA for the CDR3: TGTGCCAGCAGTGCAGCGGGGCCCAATTCACCCCTCCACTTT.

This chain joins TRBV6-2 or TRBV6-3 and TRBJ2-1; D is perhaps TRBD2 (7 bases). V dropped 6 bases and J dropped 6 bases, with 12 bases sitting between them. Germline V gives CDR1 MNHEY, CDR2 SVGEGT. The CDR3 sequence is 13 residues long. Here the CDR3 reads CASRRGTTNEQFF. The CDR3, as DNA: TGTGCCAGCAGGAGGGGGACTACCAATGAGCAGTTCTTC.

The chain uses TRBV27 and TRBJ2-7, with D possibly TRBD1 on 5 matching bases. The CDR3 loop spans 15 amino acids. Germline V lookup: CDR1 MNHEY, CDR2 SMNVEV (reference sequence). V was clipped by 6 bases and J by 3 bases, with 18 bases between them. The CDR3 loop reads CASSNQKDIGYEQYF. For the CDR3, the DNA is TGTGCCAGCAGCAACCAGAAGGACATCGGCTACGAGCAGTACTTC.

The chain couples TRBV2 to TRBJ2-6; D call uncertain. The germline V gene encodes CDR1 SNHLY and CDR2 FYNNEI. V was shortened by 1 base and J by 1 base, with 5 bases between the two germline ends. This CDR3 comprises 15 residues. The CDR3 nucleotides read TGTGCCAGCAGTGAAGTGGGTTCTGGGGCCAACGTCCTGACTTTC. Translating it yields CASSEVGSGANVLTF.

The genes are TRBV29-1 and TRBJ1-4, with 7 bases aligning to TRBD1. This CDR3 spans 16 amino acids. The trim removed 2 bases at V and 0 bases at J, leaving 6 bases unmatched. In germline, CDR1 is SQVTM, CDR2 ANQGSEA. CDR3 in amino acids: CSVEQGGFATNEKLFF. The DNA for the CDR3 is TGCAGCGTTGAACAGGGGGGATTCGCAACTAATGAAAAACTGTTTTTT.

The chain links TRBV20-1 to TRBJ2-7; 7 bases match TRBD1. This CDR3 has 15 residues. V shed 3 bases, J shed 4 bases, and the junction held 12 bases outside the gene matches. Germline lookup yields CDR1 DFQATT and CDR2 SNEGSKA (reference sequence). CDR3 bases: TGCAGTGCTAGGGTAACAGGGGTTCGCCCTTACGAGCAGTACTTC. This gives the protein CSARVTGVRPYEQYF.

Only a few counts were recorded for this clonotype. The chain combines TRBV15 with TRBJ2-1; 10 bases map to TRBD1. Germline values: CDR1 LNHNV, CDR2 YYDKDF (reference sequence). Trimming cost V 4 bases and J 4 bases; bases outside gene matches: 13. The CDR3 is made up of 18 amino acids. The CDR3 bases are TGTGCCACCAGCATAAATATTGGGACAGGGGTTTTGTACAATGAGCAGTTCTTC. Residues: CATSINIGTGVLYNEQFF.

At least ten counts were recorded for this clonotype. The rearrangement uses TRBV29-1 and TRBJ2-7; D is undetermined. Trimming left V 5 bases short and J 0 bases short, with 11 bases between. The CDR3 is 13 residues long. Looked up from germline, CDR1 is SQVTM and CDR2 is ANQGSEA. The CDR3 sequence is CSVSRSSSYEQYF. CDR3 nucleotide sequence: TGCAGCGTTTCCCGGTCAAGCTCCTACGAGCAGTACTTC.